This passage covers 5 T cell receptor beta chains from one sample sequenced in a study of early T cells in non-severe SARS-CoV-2 infection. TCRdb itself ran the 5' RACE reads through MiXCR, one entry per CDR3 protein. Counted here are 62,000 or so distinct CDR3 sequences, roughly 9% occurring once; the ten biggest clones make up under 15%. This specimen consisted of whole blood, obtained at baseline. The receptors come from an adult who was a healthcare worker with PCR-confirmed SARS-CoV-2 infection or an uninfected control (not recorded which).

A few counts support this clonotype. The J gene is TRBJ1-1, the V gene TRBV7-9; possibly TRBD1 for D (5 bases). Germline CDR1 reads SEHNR; CDR2 reads FQNEAQ (reference sequence). The V and J ends lost 1 base and 4 bases respectively, with 7 bases between them. The CDR3 runs 13 residues. This chain's CDR3 is CASSLVGVTEAFF. The CDR3 DNA follows: TGTGCCAGCAGCTTAGTAGGGGTCACTGAAGCTTTCTTT. Full variable domain (missing parts from reference TRBV7-9 and TRBJ1-1): DTGVSQNPRHKITKRGQNVTFRCDPISEHNRLYWYRQTLGQGPEFLTYFQNEAQLEKSRLLSDRFSAERPKGSFSTLEIQRTEQGDSAMYLCASSLVGVTEAFFGQGTRLTVV.

The CDR3 nucleotides read TGTGCCAGCAGCTCGAGTAGAGAGACCCAGTACTTC. This encodes CASSSSRETQYF. This sequence joins TRBV7-9 and TRBJ2-5; D is ambiguous. Germline V CDR1 and CDR2: SEHNR, FQNEAQ (reference sequence). CDR3 length: 12 residues. V lost 4 bases, J lost 4 bases, and 7 bases lay in between.

This clonotype showed up just a few times. V usage is TRBV4-3 and J usage is TRBJ2-7; 10 bases fit TRBD2. This CDR3 is 15 amino acids long. With V trimmed by 0 bases and J by 9 bases, 8 bases remained unmatched. Germline CDR1 LGHNA, CDR2 YSLEER. CDR3 amino acids: CASSQDASGSTVQYF. As DNA, the CDR3 is TGCGCCAGCAGCCAAGATGCTAGCGGGAGTACAGTGCAGTACTTC.

The rearrangement joins TRBV10-3 to TRBJ2-5; tentative D call: TRBD1 (6 bases). The germline CDR1 and CDR2 sequences are ENHRY and SYGVKD. Trimming took 3 bases from V and 3 from J, leaving 14 bases between them. This CDR3 comprises 15 residues. The CDR3: CAISEGQGQKETQYF. The CDR3 DNA sequence: TGTGCCATCAGTGAAGGCCAGGGGCAGAAAGAGACCCAGTACTTC.

This clonotype was observed at least ten times. V usage is TRBV3-1 and J usage is TRBJ2-1, with TRBD1 identical over 11 bases. CDR3 length: 17 amino acids. CDR1 is LGHDT and CDR2 is YNNKEL in the germline V gene (reference sequence). V gave up 1 base and J gave up 4 bases; unmatched junction bases: 6. Here the CDR3 reads CASSQGIGTGGYNEQFF. CDR3 coding DNA: TGTGCCAGCAGCCAAGGGATAGGGACAGGGGGTTACAATGAGCAGTTCTTC.